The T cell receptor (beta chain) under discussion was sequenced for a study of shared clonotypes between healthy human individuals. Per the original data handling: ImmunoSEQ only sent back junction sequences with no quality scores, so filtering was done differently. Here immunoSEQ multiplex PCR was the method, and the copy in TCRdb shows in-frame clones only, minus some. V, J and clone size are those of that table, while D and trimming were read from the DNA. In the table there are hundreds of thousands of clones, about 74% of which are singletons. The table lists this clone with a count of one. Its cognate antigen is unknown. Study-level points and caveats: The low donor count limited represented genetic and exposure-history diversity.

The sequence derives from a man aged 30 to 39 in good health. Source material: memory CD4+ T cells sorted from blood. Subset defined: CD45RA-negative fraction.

The DNA of the CDR3 is TGCGCCAGCAGCTACTATGGAGACAAGAGCACAGATACGCAGTATTTT. Translated: CASSYYGDKSTDTQYF. This chain joins TRBV5-1 and TRBJ2-3; D is ambiguous. Germline lookup yields CDR1 SGHRS and CDR2 YFSETQ. This CDR3 is built from 16 residues. The V and J ends lost 3 bases and 0 bases respectively, with 14 bases between them.